This T cell receptor beta chain was identified in a study of persistence of HIV-infected CD4 T cells. About the study: Blood samples, up to roughly 200 mL, came from multiple time points, except two leukapheresis donors sampled once.

Sequencing used immunoSEQ version 4 in survey mode. Here immunoSEQ multiplex PCR was the method, and the copy in TCRdb shows in-frame clones only, minus some. The data contain tens of thousands of clones, 65% to 75% of them singletons. Overlapping HIV-1 Gag 15-mer peptides at approximately 1 ug per peptide per mL were used. Sorted nonresponding memory CD4+ T cells were CD40L-negative, CD69-negative, CD45RO-high. Undetectable plasma HIV-1 RNA below 50 copies/mL lasted at least 4 years. Comments on this clone: The antigen remains unidentified.

With 5 bases clipped from V and 5 bases from J, the junction kept 6 bases outside the gene matches. The germline CDR1 and CDR2 sequences are MNHEY and SVGAGI. This CDR3 region has 14 residues. Whole-study results and caveats: Antigen-responding cells were enriched for degenerate expanded CDR3beta sequences.

The sequenced sample was CD4+ T cells sorted from PBMCs after approximately 20-hour stimulation, obtained from a patient who received antiretroviral therapy. This receptor was taken from an adult man with HIV who was CMV-seropositive. This rearrangement joins TRBV6-5 to TRBJ1-3; 7 bases are a match to TRBD1. The CDR3 loop is CASSPLDRRNTIYF. The CDR3 DNA sequence: TGTGCCAGCAGTCCCCTGGACAGGAGAAACACCATATATTTT.